This record covers a single TCR beta chain. Its antigen is currently unknown. V lost 1 base, J lost 4 bases, and 8 bases lay in between. The CDR3 has 13 residues. In germline, CDR1 is SGHTA, CDR2 FQGTGA. These data belong to a study of OX40 agonist ivuxolimab in advanced cancers. Overall study context: Intravenous ivuxolimab at 0.01 to 10 mg/kg was given to patients every 2 weeks.

Study-wide results and caveats: Relative to CD4+ cells, CD8+ T cells on average had more expanded clones.

The method was immunoSEQ multiplex PCR; TCRdb's version includes in-frame clones alone and lacks a portion of them. Found here are approximately 70,000 clones, under 90% of them singletons; the top ten hold 6.1%. The gene calls are TRBV7-3 and TRBJ2-7; perhaps TRBD2 as D (6 bases). The TCR sequence derives from an adult with an advanced solid tumor such as melanoma, head and neck, liver or kidney cancer. Sequenced material: CD4+ or CD8+ T cells sorted from blood, taken in a trial of the OX40 agonist ivuxolimab. The CDR3 region is CASSLIGGYEQYF. In DNA, the CDR3 is TGTGCCAGCAGCTTAATTGGGGGGTACGAGCAGTACTTC.